A single sample is the source of the 23 T cell receptor beta chains below, sequenced in a study of molecular identifiers for immune sequencing clone quantification. TCRdb re-called the PCR reads with MiXCR, one entry per CDR3 protein. The table lists about 330,000 distinct CDR3 sequences, roughly 24% of them singletons. Sequenced material: naive CD8+ T cells from blood, with Jurkat cell RNA spiked in. Subset here: FACS-sorted CD8+CD4-CCR7+CD45RA+ naive T cells. The receptors originated from a human donor in good health. Some libraries in this study had Jurkat cell RNA spiked in.

This clonotype was seen a few times. The chain is built from TRBV5-8 and TRBJ2-7, with D perhaps matching TRBD1 (5 bases). CDR3 length: 15 amino acids. Germline values: CDR1 SGHTS, CDR2 YDEGEE. V lost 1 base and J lost 2, with 13 bases in between. CDR3 DNA: TGTGCCAGCAGCTTGAATGGCAGGGCAACCTACGAGCAGTACTTC. Its protein is CASSLNGRATYEQYF.

Comments on this clonotype: Germline is not matched at one junction end, which may reflect a read error. The chain combines TRBV6-2 or TRBV6-3 with TRBJ1-1, with D unclear. Germline lookup yields CDR1 MNHEY and CDR2 SVGEGT. This CDR3 region has 12 residues. The CDR3 DNA reads TGTGCCAGCAGTCGACGGAACACTGATGCTTTCTTT. Protein sequence: CASSRRNTDAFF.

The rearrangement uses TRBV14 and TRBJ2-3; D uncertain. Germline CDR1 reads SGHDN; CDR2 reads FVKESK. With 5 bases removed from V and 4 bases from J, the gap between germline ends came to 10 bases. The length of the CDR3 is 13 residues. Here the CDR3 DNA reads TGTGCCAGCAGCGTCGGTAGTGCAGATACGCAGTATTTT. This gives the protein CASSVGSADTQYF.

This clonotype has just a few counts. V is TRBV4-3 and J is TRBJ1-1, with TRBD1 identical over 10 bases. Germline V gene sequence: CDR1 LGHNA, CDR2 YSLEER. The J segment lost 5 bases and the V segment lost 0 bases, leaving 9 bases of the junction unmatched. The CDR3 consists of 17 residues. In nucleotides, the CDR3 is TGCGCCAGCAGCCAAGATCACCGACAGGGGGCGAAGACTGAAGCTTTCTTT. It specifies CASSQDHRQGAKTEAFF.

This clonotype was detected only a few times. CDR3 in DNA: TGCAGTGCTCCAGGGCCGCTAGCGGGAGGGCTGGGCGAGCAGTACTTC. This codes for CSAPGPLAGGLGEQYF. The chain joins TRBV20-1 to TRBJ2-7; 12 positions agree with TRBD2. CDR3 size: 16 residues. Germline CDR1 is DFQATT and CDR2 is SNEGSKA (reference sequence). J gave up 6 bases and V 5 bases, and 14 bases lay outside the gene matches.

This clonotype was seen a few times. V gene TRBV4-3 combines with J gene TRBJ2-3; TRBD1 agrees at 7 bases. The V and J ends lost 5 bases and 1 base, in that order; junction bases with no gene match: 9. Germline-derived CDR1 and CDR2 are LGHNA and YSLEER. The CDR3 extends over 16 amino acids. CDR3 sequence reads: CASSKGAGTGTDTQYF. CDR3 sequence (DNA): TGCGCCAGCAGCAAAGGTGCCGGGACAGGCACAGATACGCAGTATTTT.

This chain links TRBV6-2 or TRBV6-3 with TRBJ2-1; D possibly matches TRBD1 or TRBD2 (5 bases each). Trimming took off 4 bases at V and 4 bases at J, with 17 bases between the two ends. The CDR3 runs 16 residues. Germline loops: CDR1 MNHEY, CDR2 SVGEGT. This CDR3 reads CASSFRGPEVYNEQFF. The CDR3 nucleotides read TGTGCCAGCAGTTTCCGGGGCCCGGAGGTTTACAATGAGCAGTTCTTC.

This clonotype showed up many times. The chain has TRBV20-1 and TRBJ2-1; D uncertain. The V end was cut by 8 bases, the J end by 3 bases, with 14 bases between. Germline values: CDR1 DFQATT, CDR2 SNEGSKA (reference sequence). This CDR3 contains 13 residues. CDR3 sequence reads: CSLIVSDYNEQFF. In nucleotides, the CDR3 is TGCAGTCTCATTGTTTCCGACTACAATGAGCAGTTCTTC.

Concerning this clonotype: A much larger clone differs from this one at a single base, so this may be a read error. The CDR3 DNA sequence: TGTGCCAGTAGTATAGGGGCTAGCGGGATCTACGAGCAGTACTTC. This translates into CASSIGASGIYEQYF. The chain employs TRBV19 and TRBJ2-7; 9 bases agree with TRBD2. Germline CDR1 LNHDA, CDR2 SQIVND (reference sequence). The V and J ends lost 1 base and 3 bases, in that order; junction bases with no gene match: 4. The CDR3 length is 15 residues.

This clonotype was detected only a few times. This rearrangement joins TRBV23-1 to TRBJ1-2; D unresolved. TRBV23-1 belongs to the ORF category, with a function that is uncertain. V was shortened by 2 bases and J by 5 bases, with 18 bases between the two germline ends. The CDR3 is made up of 16 amino acids. CDR3 in amino acids: CASSQIVLTESYGYTF. CDR3 DNA sequence: TGCGCCAGCAGTCAAATCGTGTTAACGGAGTCATATGGCTACACCTTC.

The chain links TRBV7-6 to TRBJ1-1, with TRBD1 matching over 8 bases. The germline V gene encodes CDR1 SGHVS and CDR2 FNYEAQ. J gave up 5 bases and V 1 base, and 9 bases lay outside the gene matches. CDR3 length: 16 residues. The CDR3 DNA follows: TGTGCCAGCAGCTTAGGACAGGGGCGCACCGGGACTGAAGCTTTCTTT. This sequence encodes CASSLGQGRTGTEAFF.

This clonotype was recorded at least ten times. This chain uses TRBV24-1 with TRBJ2-2, with D maybe TRBD2 (5 bases). The CDR3 contains 16 residues. V was cut by 1 base and J by 5 bases, with 13 bases left in between. Germline CDR1 is KGHDR and CDR2 is SFDVKD. CDR3 residues: CATSDFGETGTGELFF. The DNA of the CDR3 is TGTGCCACCAGTGATTTCGGAGAAACGGGGACCGGGGAGCTGTTTTTT.

This clonotype was recorded a few times. This chain joins TRBV20-1 and TRBJ2-7; 11 bases are shared with TRBD2. Per the germline V gene, CDR1 is DFQATT and CDR2 is SNEGSKA (reference sequence). The CDR3 consists of 14 residues. V lost 6 bases and J lost 1; bases outside the gene matches: 5. The CDR3 is CSASSSGRSYEQYF. CDR3 sequence (DNA): TGCAGTGCCTCCTCTAGCGGGAGGTCCTACGAGCAGTACTTC.

This rearrangement joins TRBV15 to TRBJ1-2, with 7 bases matching TRBD1. Germline V lookup: CDR1 LNHNV, CDR2 YYDKDF (reference sequence). The length of the CDR3 is 16 residues. J was trimmed by 0 bases and V by 6 bases; bases with no gene match: 10. Here the CDR3 reads CATRSGTDNSNYGYTF. DNA for the CDR3: TGTGCCACCAGATCAGGGACAGACAACTCTAACTATGGCTACACCTTC.

The sample holds many counts of this clonotype. V gene TRBV7-9 combines with J gene TRBJ2-1, with a possible D match to TRBD1 (6 bases). Germline V gene data show CDR1 as SEHNR and CDR2 as FQNEAQ (reference sequence). V lost 2 bases and J lost 2, with 19 bases in between. CDR3 length: 18 amino acids. The CDR3 loop reads CASSLTAIGGATYNEQFF. DNA for the CDR3: TGTGCCAGCAGCTTAACCGCTATAGGGGGTGCCACCTACAATGAGCAGTTCTTC.

In its sample, this clonotype was seen many times. The chain carries TRBV5-5 and TRBJ1-5, with 10 bases fitting TRBD1. Germline V lookup: CDR1 SGHKS, CDR2 YYEKEE (reference sequence). The V and J ends lost 2 bases and 5 bases, in that order; junction bases with no gene match: 7. This CDR3 is built from 16 residues. CDR3 in amino acids: CASSFAGQGSDQPQHF. The CDR3 DNA follows: TGTGCCAGCAGCTTTGCGGGACAGGGGTCCGATCAGCCCCAGCATTTT.

This clonotype was observed a few times. The chain has TRBV18 and TRBJ2-3; unclear D gene. Trimming took off 3 bases at V and 0 bases at J, with 10 bases between the two ends. Germline V gives CDR1 KGHSH, CDR2 LQKENI. This CDR3 contains 15 residues. DNA for the CDR3: TGTGCCAGCTCACCCGACTCAGTTAGCACAGATACGCAGTATTTT. Translation: CASSPDSVSTDTQYF.

CDR3 sequence reads: CASTTLWGINTEAFF. CDR3 sequence (DNA): TGTGCCAGTACGACGTTATGGGGAATTAACACTGAAGCTTTCTTT. The chain carries TRBV6-2 or TRBV6-3 and TRBJ1-1, with D unresolved. V lost 9 bases, J lost 2 bases, and 19 bases lay in between. CDR1 and CDR2 from the germline V gene are MNHEY and SVGEGT. This CDR3 comprises 15 residues.

This clonotype was found once. This CDR3 fails to terminate in the conserved phenylalanine or tryptophan, so it likely reflects a read error. The chain joins TRBV20-1 to TRBJ1-1; D not resolved. Trimming removed 3 bases at V and 4 bases at J, with 9 bases between. The CDR3 spans 12 residues. Looked up from germline, CDR1 is DFQATT and CDR2 is SNEGSKA (reference sequence). The CDR3 sequence is CSASGLSTEAFS. CDR3 coding DNA: TGCAGTGCTAGTGGGCTGAGCACTGAAGCTTTCTCT.

This clonotype was detected only a few times. The rearrangement joins TRBV12-3 or TRBV12-4 to TRBJ2-4, with D possibly called TRBD1 or TRBD2 (5 bases each). CDR3 length: 16 residues. The V and J ends lost 5 bases and 0 bases respectively, with 14 bases between them. The CDR3 spells CASSNLAGLAKNIQYF. CDR3 sequence (DNA): TGTGCCAGCAGTAACCTAGCAGGGCTAGCCAAAAACATTCAGTACTTC.

The sample holds many counts of this clonotype. V usage is TRBV20-1 and J usage is TRBJ2-4, with 9 bases fitting TRBD2. This CDR3 spans 15 amino acids. Germline loops: CDR1 DFQATT, CDR2 SNEGSKA (reference sequence). Trimming cost V 2 bases and J 5 bases; bases outside gene matches: 7. CDR3 residues: CSARRLAETQNIQYF. The DNA for the CDR3 is TGCAGTGCTAGAAGACTAGCGGAGACCCAAAACATTCAGTACTTC.

This clonotype was counted many times. The chain carries TRBV30 and TRBJ2-2; a possible D gene is TRBD2 (5 bases). Trimming cost V 0 bases and J 0 bases, with 11 bases left between them. CDR1 GTSNPN and CDR2 SVGIG come from the germline V gene (reference sequence). There are 16 residues in the CDR3. The CDR3 spells CAWSVSVAPNTGELFF. The CDR3 DNA reads TGTGCCTGGAGTGTAAGTGTAGCGCCGAACACCGGGGAGCTGTTTTTT.

There are many counts of this clonotype. V usage is TRBV12-3 or TRBV12-4 and J usage is TRBJ1-1; D gene uncertain. This CDR3 contains 14 residues. Trimming shortened V by 6 bases and J by 1 base, and 12 bases separated the two germline ends. This CDR3 reads CASSSPGENTEAFF. The CDR3 nucleotides read TGTGCCAGCAGCTCCCCCGGGGAGAACACTGAAGCTTTCTTT.